This passage covers 31 T cell receptor beta chains from one sample sequenced in a study of blood T cell repertoires in COVID-19. Only in-frame clones appear in the TCRdb table, and some are missing; sequencing was by immunoSEQ multiplex PCR. The sample includes tens of thousands of clones, 60% to 80% of them seen just once. Input material: peripheral blood. The source is a woman between 55 and 75 years old with acute or convalescent COVID-19.

This chain uses TRBV12-3 or TRBV12-4 with TRBJ1-5, with D unresolved. CDR3 length: 13 amino acids. V was pared by 10 bases and J by 0 bases, with 10 bases between. The CDR3 DNA reads as TGTGCCAACTTGGGGAGTAGCAATCAGCCCCAGCATTTT. Its protein product is CANLGSSNQPQHF.

This clone was recorded a few times. J is TRBJ1-2 and V is TRBV19; D might be TRBD1 (6 bases). CDR3 length: 14 amino acids. Germline assignment: CDR1 LNHDA and CDR2 SQIVND (reference sequence). Trimming stripped 8 bases from V and 0 bases from J, with 13 bases between. DNA for the CDR3: TGTGCCAGTGGATACCGGACAGCTAACTATGGCTACACCTTC. It translates to CASGYRTANYGYTF. The whole variable domain, filled in from reference TRBV19 and TRBJ1-2, reads DGGITQSPKYLFRKEGQNVTLSCEQNLNHDAMYWYRQDPGQGLRLIYYSQIVNDFQKGDIAEGYSVSREKKESFPLTVTSAQKNPTAFYLCASGYRTANYGYTFGSGTRLTVV.

CDR3 sequence (DNA): TGTGCCAGCTCACCCCCAAAAGCGGGGGGCGGGGAGACCCAGTACTTC. As protein: CASSPPKAGGGETQYF. The chain uses TRBV18 and TRBJ2-5, with 9 bases fitting TRBD2. The V gene end was trimmed by 3 bases and the J gene end by 5 bases; junction bases not matched to a gene: 10. The CDR3 loop spans 16 amino acids. Germline CDR1 KGHSH, CDR2 LQKENI.

The J gene is TRBJ2-1, the V gene TRBV30, with 9 bases that match TRBD2. Germline V gives CDR1 GTSNPN, CDR2 SVGIG (reference sequence). The CDR3 has 12 residues. V lost 4 bases to trimming and J lost 7 bases; unmatched junction nucleotides: 2. The CDR3 is CAWTSGVNEQFF. In nucleotides, the CDR3 is TGTGCCTGGACTAGCGGGGTGAATGAGCAGTTCTTC.

The chain employs TRBV29-1 and TRBJ1-1; tentatively, D is TRBD1 (6 bases). Germline lookup yields CDR1 SQVTM and CDR2 ANQGSEA. The CDR3 sequence is 12 residues long. Deletions cut 5 bases from V and 5 bases from J, with 12 bases between. The CDR3 here is CSVKTGSTEAFF. In nucleotides, the CDR3 is TGCAGCGTTAAGACAGGTAGTACTGAAGCTTTCTTT.

The J gene is TRBJ2-2, the V gene TRBV3-1 (or the pseudogene TRBV3-2), with D tentatively TRBD2 (5 bases). CDR3 size: 13 residues. Germline assignment: CDR1 LGHDT and CDR2 YNNKEL (reference sequence). Trimming shortened V by 1 base and J by 7 bases, and 7 bases separated the two germline ends. As DNA, the CDR3 is TGTGCCAGCAGCCAAGCTAGCATCGGGGAGCTGTTTTTT. It codes for CASSQASIGELFF.

J is TRBJ1-2 and V is TRBV2, with D uncertain. This CDR3 contains 12 residues. V lost 5 bases, J lost 4 bases, and 8 bases lay in between. CDR1 and CDR2 (germline): SNHLY, FYNNEI. CDR3: CASSINTYGYTF. The CDR3 region has the DNA TGTGCCAGCAGTATCAACACCTATGGCTACACCTTC.

The chain uses TRBV2 and TRBJ1-6, with D unclear. The CDR3 is 16 residues long. Germline values: CDR1 SNHLY, CDR2 FYNNEI. V lost 6 bases, J lost 1 base, and 13 bases lay in between. CDR3 DNA sequence: TGTGCCAGCAGCTTCAGCCTACAGTCCTATAATTCACCCCTCCACTTT. Translation gives CASSFSLQSYNSPLHF.

V gene TRBV4-1 combines with J gene TRBJ1-5; possible D gene TRBD1, 6 bases. The CDR3 contains 16 residues. Trimming shortened V by 1 base and J by 8 bases, and 18 bases separated the two germline ends. From germline, CDR1 is MGHRA and CDR2 YSYEKL. The CDR3 sequence: CASSQGLWGRPEPQHF. The CDR3 DNA is TGCGCCAGCAGCCAAGGTCTGTGGGGGCGCCCAGAGCCCCAGCATTTT.

The chain recombines TRBV3-1 (or the pseudogene TRBV3-2) with TRBJ2-7, with 8 bases aligning to TRBD1. The CDR3 is 14 amino acids. The germline gives CDR1 LGHDT, CDR2 YNNKEL (reference sequence). V lost 2 bases to trimming and J lost 4 bases; unmatched junction nucleotides: 4. CDR3 in amino acids: CASSQRQGTYEQYF. CDR3 nucleotide sequence: TGTGCCAGCAGCCAAAGACAGGGGACGTACGAGCAGTACTTC.

The chain joins TRBV3-1 (or the pseudogene TRBV3-2) to TRBJ2-5, with a weak D call TRBD2 (5 bases). V was cut by 1 base and J by 7 bases, with 10 bases left in between. Germline CDR1 is LGHDT and CDR2 is YNNKEL (reference sequence). The CDR3 extends over 13 amino acids. CDR3 loop: CASSQGRAGTQYF. The CDR3 coding sequence is TGTGCCAGCAGCCAAGGGCGGGCCGGGACCCAGTACTTC.

This clone appeared a single time. V is TRBV3-1 (or the pseudogene TRBV3-2) and J is TRBJ2-7, with D uncertain. The CDR3 length is 12 residues. Looked up from germline, CDR1 is LGHDT and CDR2 is YNNKEL (reference sequence). The V and J ends lost 3 bases and 5 bases respectively, with 8 bases between them. CDR3 amino acids: CASSHTENEQYF. As DNA, the CDR3 is TGTGCCAGCAGCCATACTGAAAACGAGCAGTACTTC.

The genes are TRBV28 and TRBJ1-5; TRBD1 matches at 9 bases. V dropped 6 bases and J dropped 6; count of bases not matched to a gene: 18. CDR1 MDHEN and CDR2 SYDVKM come from the germline V gene. The CDR3 length is 18 residues. The CDR3 bases are TGTGCCAGCAGGTCACCCGGACAGGGGTCCTTATATCGTCAGCCCCAGCATTTT. It codes for CASRSPGQGSLYRQPQHF.

This clone appeared a single time. The V and J genes are TRBV19 and TRBJ1-1; TRBD1 matches 7 bases. The ends lost 9 bases at V and 10 bases at J; junction bases unmatched: 20. This CDR3 spans 15 amino acids. Germline V CDR1 and CDR2: LNHDA, SQIVND (reference sequence). The CDR3 loop reads CASTLGNRGPAGAFF. Here the CDR3 DNA reads TGTGCCAGCACCCTGGGGAACAGGGGCCCGGCGGGAGCTTTCTTT.

This clone was seen only once. The chain joins TRBV14 to TRBJ1-1, with D perhaps matching TRBD1 (5 bases). V was clipped by 4 bases and J by 4 bases, with 16 bases between them. This CDR3 comprises 15 residues. Germline-derived CDR1 and CDR2 are SGHDN and FVKESK. The CDR3 reads CASSRYAGSGTEAFF. DNA for the CDR3: TGTGCCAGCAGCCGGTATGCAGGGTCGGGCACTGAAGCTTTCTTT.

V usage is TRBV28 and J usage is TRBJ1-2; D uncertain. CDR1 and CDR2 from the germline V gene are MDHEN and SYDVKM. The CDR3 runs to 13 residues. The V end was cut by 5 bases, the J end by 13 bases, with 20 bases between. In nucleotides, the CDR3 is TGTGCCAGCAGTATCAACGGGGATAAAGGAAGCACCTTC. It is translated as CASSINGDKGSTF.

V usage is TRBV11-2 and J usage is TRBJ2-7; D gene unclear. The CDR3 covers 11 residues. V dropped 2 bases and J dropped 7 bases, with 6 bases sitting between them. The germline V gene has CDR1 SGHAT and CDR2 FQNNGV. The CDR3 nucleotides are TGTGCCAGCAGCTTAACGGAGGAGCAGTACTTC. Its translation: CASSLTEEQYF.

V usage is TRBV5-8 and J usage is TRBJ1-1; D is ambiguous. Germline V CDR1 and CDR2: SGHTS, YDEGEE. The CDR3 consists of 12 residues. V was cut by 6 bases and J by 0 bases, with 6 bases left in between. CDR3 in amino acids: CASNQMNTEAFF. CDR3 coding DNA: TGTGCCAGCAACCAGATGAACACTGAAGCTTTCTTT.

The chain couples TRBV9 to TRBJ2-1, with D tentatively TRBD1 (6 bases). CDR3 length: 15 residues. The V gene's germline CDR1 is SGDLS and CDR2 YYNGEE. V lost 3 bases and J lost 5, with 15 bases in between. In DNA, the CDR3 is TGTGCCAGCAGCGCCCCAGACAGGATCGACAATGAGCAGTTCTTC. Translating it yields CASSAPDRIDNEQFF.

The chain combines TRBV6-6 with TRBJ1-6, with a possible D match to TRBD1 (6 bases). V lost 0 bases to trimming and J lost 7 bases, with 7 bases between them. The germline CDR1 and CDR2 sequences are MNHNY and SVGAGI (reference sequence). This CDR3 has 14 residues. The DNA of the CDR3 is TGTGCCAGCAGTTACTCGGACAGCAATTCACCCCTCCACTTT. This translates into CASSYSDSNSPLHF.

This chain uses TRBV7-8 with TRBJ2-1, with D hard to call. V gave up 1 base and J gave up 3 bases, with 19 bases separating them. CDR3 length: 18 amino acids. Germline CDR1 SGHVS, CDR2 FQNEAQ. The CDR3 DNA reads TGTGCCAGCAGCTTAGAATTACAGACACTTTTAGGCTACAATGAGCAGTTCTTC. It codes for CASSLELQTLLGYNEQFF. The entire variable domain, with the rest obtained from reference TRBV7-8 and TRBJ2-1, is as follows: GAGVSQSPRYKVAKRGQDVALRCDPISGHVSLFWYQQALGQGPEFLTYFQNEAQLDKSGLPSDRFFAERPEGSVSTLKIQRTQQEDSAVYLCASSLELQTLLGYNEQFFGPGTRLTVL.

Of note for this clone: The same CDR3 arises from other DNA sequences in this sample as well. CDR3 bases: TGTGCCAGCAGTTTCGCTGGACAGGGGCCTATTTATGGCTACACCTTC. It translates to CASSFAGQGPIYGYTF. The chain carries TRBV6-2 or TRBV6-3 and TRBJ1-2, with 9 nucleotides matching TRBD1. Germline loops: CDR1 MNHEY, CDR2 SVGEGT. This CDR3 has 16 residues. V trimming: 4 bases; J trimming: 5 bases; junction bases outside the gene matches: 11.

V gene TRBV2 combines with J gene TRBJ2-3; tentatively, D is TRBD1 (5 bases). V shed 1 base and J shed 5 bases, with 10 bases lying between them. Germline loops: CDR1 SNHLY, CDR2 FYNNEI. The CDR3 is made up of 14 amino acids. This CDR3 reads CASSEEQGLDTQYF. In DNA, the CDR3 is TGTGCCAGCAGTGAAGAGCAGGGATTAGATACGCAGTATTTT.

The chain couples TRBV18 to TRBJ1-4; D remains ambiguous. Germline V gene data show CDR1 as KGHSH and CDR2 as LQKENI. The CDR3 contains 12 residues. V lost 3 bases, J lost 8 bases, and 7 bases lay in between. CDR3 nucleotide sequence: TGTGCCAGCTCACCCCAGAGGGAAAAACTGTTTTTT. Its protein product is CASSPQREKLFF.

V gene TRBV30 combines with J gene TRBJ1-5, with a tentative D call TRBD1 (6 bases). The germline V gene encodes CDR1 GTSNPN and CDR2 SVGIG (reference sequence). The CDR3 runs to 14 residues. Deletions cut 3 bases from V and 3 bases from J, with 12 bases between. CDR3 sequence reads: CAWSDQGFNQPQHF. The CDR3 bases are TGTGCCTGGAGCGATCAGGGGTTCAATCAGCCCCAGCATTTT. The full variable domain, its missing parts supplied by reference TRBV30 and TRBJ1-5, is SQTIHQWPATLVQPVGSPLSLECTVEGTSNPNLYWYRQAAGRGLQLLFYSVGIGQISSEVPQNLSASRPQDRQFILSSKKLLLSDSGFYLCAWSDQGFNQPQHFGDGTRLSIL.

The chain links TRBV5-8 to TRBJ1-5; 10 bases agree with TRBD1. CDR1 is SGHTS and CDR2 is YDEGEE in the germline V gene. The CDR3 spans 16 residues. V lost 8 bases to trimming and J lost 2 bases; unmatched junction nucleotides: 10. The CDR3 loop reads CARGIRDRGGNQPQHF. CDR3 coding DNA: TGTGCCAGGGGGATCCGGGACAGGGGAGGCAATCAGCCCCAGCATTTT. The full variable domain, rest sourced from reference TRBV5-8 and TRBJ1-5, is EAGVTQSPTHLIKTRGQQATLRCSPISGHTSVYWYQQALGLGLQFLLWYDEGEERNRGNFPPRFSGRQFPNYSSELNVNALELEDSALYLCARGIRDRGGNQPQHFGDGTRLSIL.

The J gene is TRBJ2-3, the V gene TRBV7-2, with D possibly being TRBD2 (6 bases). This CDR3 region has 14 residues. Trimming stripped 5 bases from V and 2 bases from J, with 11 bases between. Germline V gene data show CDR1 as SGHTA and CDR2 as FQGNSA. This CDR3 is CASSPRRATDTQYF. The CDR3 DNA reads as TGTGCCAGCAGCCCCCGGAGGGCCACAGATACGCAGTATTTT.

This chain links TRBV2 with TRBJ1-2, with D possibly being TRBD1 (6 bases). Germline values: CDR1 SNHLY, CDR2 FYNNEI. The CDR3 runs to 15 residues. The ends were cut back, 6 bases at V and 2 bases at J, with 16 bases in the middle. The CDR3 sequence is CASRGYRAINYGYTF. DNA for the CDR3: TGTGCCAGCAGGGGATACAGGGCCATAAACTATGGCTACACCTTC.

V usage is TRBV9 and J usage is TRBJ1-6, with D perhaps matching TRBD1 (5 bases). CDR1 SGDLS and CDR2 YYNGEE come from the germline V gene. CDR3 length: 13 residues. The V end lost 4 bases, the J end lost 13 bases, and 15 bases lay between the germline ends. The CDR3 bases are TGTGCCAGCAGCTCCTCATCAAGGGGTCCCCTCCACTTT. This sequence encodes CASSSSSRGPLHF.

This clone occurred once. The chain uses TRBV19 and TRBJ1-1; 8 bases fit TRBD1. Germline lookup yields CDR1 LNHDA and CDR2 SQIVND (reference sequence). Germline trimming cut 3 bases from V and 0 bases from J; bases unmatched to any gene: 3. The CDR3 runs to 15 residues. CDR3 DNA: TGTGCCAGTAGTATCGGGACAGGTCTGAACACTGAAGCTTTCTTT. It specifies CASSIGTGLNTEAFF.

V and J are TRBV7-9 and TRBJ2-5, with a tentative D call TRBD2 (6 bases). The germline V gene has CDR1 SEHNR and CDR2 FQNEAQ (reference sequence). The CDR3 is 16 amino acids. The V and J ends lost 5 bases and 2 bases respectively, with 18 bases between them. CDR3: CASSPIGGMGQETQYF. The CDR3 DNA follows: TGTGCCAGCAGCCCCATCGGAGGGATGGGGCAAGAGACCCAGTACTTC.